This is a list of T cell receptor beta chains from one sample in a study of CD8 T cells in Susac syndrome. MiXCR, run by TCRdb on the immunoSEQ multiplex PCR reads, gives a single entry per CDR3 protein. The repertoire holds approximately 70,000 distinct CDR3 sequences, with 94% as singletons. Sequenced material: CD8+ T cells from PBMCs. These receptors all come from a human donor with multiple sclerosis. CDR3s include the opening cysteine and the closing phenylalanine or tryptophan. The D gene is left open where the match is weak. Some rows mark clone size as missing; the rest say once, few, many or name a class of expanded clone.

V gene	clone size	D gene	J gene	CDR3 DNA	CDR3 protein
TRBV14	.	.	TRBJ2-7	TGTGCCAGCAGCCAGGCGGGACCGGGCGAGCAGTACTTC	CASSQAGPGEQYF
TRBV5-1	.	.	TRBJ1-2	TGCGCCAGCAGCCTGCGTGGGGATGGCTACACCTTC	CASSLRGDGYTF
TRBV23-1	.	.	TRBJ2-4	TGCGCCAGCAGTCGTCCGGAGACACCTCTAGCCAAAAACATTCAGTACTTC	CASSRPETPLAKNIQYF
TRBV7-3	.	TRBD1	TRBJ1-1	TGTGCCAGCAGCTACCACCCGGGACAGGGAGTCACTGAAGCTTTCTTT	CASSYHPGQGVTEAFF
TRBV19	.	.	TRBJ1-5	TGTGCCAGTAGCCAACCCCCAGTTGGCAATCAGCCCCAGCATTTT	CASSQPPVGNQPQHF
TRBV29-1	.	.	TRBJ2-2	TGCAGCGTTGATAAAGGCACCGGGGAGCTGTTTTTT	CSVDKGTGELFF
TRBV9	.	.	TRBJ2-1	TGTGCCAGCAGCGCCTCCAATGAGCAGTTCTTC	CASSASNEQFF
TRBV7-2	.	.	TRBJ1-2	TGTGCCAGCAGCTTGGATTTTTCAACAAAGAATGGCTACACCTTC	CASSLDFSTKNGYTF
TRBV18	.	.	TRBJ2-7	TGTGCCAGCTCTGGGGAGAATTCCTACGAGCAGTACTTC	CASSGENSYEQYF
TRBV20-1	.	.	TRBJ2-3	TGCAGTGCTAGCCCCTTTCGGGGAGTAACAGATACGCAGTATTTT	CSASPFRGVTDTQYF
TRBV29-1	.	.	TRBJ1-2	TGCAGCGTTGCGGCCTACTATGGCTACACCTTC	CSVAAYYGYTF
TRBV15	.	TRBD2	TRBJ2-3	TGTGCCACCAGGGGACTAGCCAGCACAGATACGCAGTATTTT	CATRGLASTDTQYF
TRBV29-1	.	.	TRBJ2-7	TGCAGCGTTGATTCGACCTACGAGCAGTACTTC	CSVDSTYEQYF
TRBV29-1	.	.	TRBJ1-6	TGCAGCGTTGAAGATCAGACGGAGAGGTCTCGGCCCCTCCACTTT	CSVEDQTERSRPLHF
TRBV28	.	TRBD2	TRBJ2-5	TGTGCCAGCAGGAGGGGAGCGGGAGACCAAGAGACCCAGTACTTC	CASRRGAGDQETQYF
TRBV19	.	.	TRBJ2-6	TGTGCCAGCTGCTTCTCTGGGGCCAACGTCCTGACTTTC	CASCFSGANVLTF
TRBV18	.	TRBD1	TRBJ1-5	TGTGCCAGCTCCCCAGGGACAGATCAGCCCCAGCATTTT	CASSPGTDQPQHF
TRBV9	once	.	TRBJ2-5	TGTGCCAGCAGCGTAGCCCTCTCGGGGCTGGAGACCCAGTACTTC	CASSVALSGLETQYF
TRBV7-2	once	TRBD2	TRBJ2-1	TGTGCCAGCAGCTTAGCGCTAGCGGGGGCCCCGAACAATGAGCAGTTCTTC	CASSLALAGAPNNEQFF
TRBV27	.	.	TRBJ2-7	TGTGCCAGCAGTGTTTCCTCGGACAGTTACGAGCAGTACTTC	CASSVSSDSYEQYF
TRBV12-3/TRBV12-4	.	TRBD2	TRBJ2-3	TGTGCCAGCAGGAGCGGGGTCACAGATACGCAGTATTTT	CASRSGVTDTQYF
TRBV12-3/TRBV12-4	.	.	TRBJ1-1	TGTGCCAGCCTTTTACTGGCGAACACTGAAGCTTTCTTT	CASLLLANTEAFF
TRBV9	.	.	TRBJ1-5	TGTGCCAGCATCACTACAGGCGATCATCAGCCCCAGCATTTT	CASITTGDHQPQHF
TRBV20-1	.	.	TRBJ2-2	TGCAGTGCTACGGGATTCTCCGGGGAGCTGTTTTTT	CSATGFSGELFF
TRBV19	.	.	TRBJ1-5	TGTGCCAGTAGTACCGGGACAACGGGGAATCAGCCCCAGCATTTT	CASSTGTTGNQPQHF
TRBV25-1	.	.	TRBJ1-2	TGTGCCAGCAGTATCGGGGGGGTCGATGGCTACACCTTC	CASSIGGVDGYTF
TRBV27	once	TRBD2	TRBJ2-1	TGTGCCAGCAGCCCCCACGGGACTAGCGGACCCAATGAGCAGTTCTTC	CASSPHGTSGPNEQFF
TRBV29-1	.	TRBD1	TRBJ2-7	TGCAGCGTCGGGACAGGGGGTCTATTTTACGAGCAGTACTTC	CSVGTGGLFYEQYF
TRBV5-4	.	.	TRBJ2-6	TGTGCCAGCAGCTGGTCTTCGGCCAACGTCCTGATTTTC	CASSWSSANVLIF
TRBV5-1	.	.	TRBJ2-2	TGCGCCAGCAGCGACTCGTGGGGGGAGCTGTTTTTT	CASSDSWGELFF
TRBV29-1	once	TRBD1	TRBJ2-2	TGCAGCGTTGAAGATGGACAGGGGGTCGGGGAGCTGTTTTTT	CSVEDGQGVGELFF
TRBV28	once	TRBD1	TRBJ2-7	TGTGCCAGCAGGGGGACAGGCGTCTCCTACGAGCAGTACTTC	CASRGTGVSYEQYF
TRBV4-2	once	.	TRBJ2-7	TGTGCCAGCAGCCCGCGAAAGGGACCATCCTACGAGCAGTACTTC	CASSPRKGPSYEQYF
TRBV27	.	.	TRBJ2-7	TGTGCCAGCAGTGTCTTCTTCTCCTACGAGCAGTACTTC	CASSVFFSYEQYF
TRBV29-1	.	TRBD1	TRBJ2-2	TGCAGCGTGCCGGGACAGGAGGATCCCGGGGAGCTGTTTTTT	CSVPGQEDPGELFF
TRBV2	.	.	TRBJ1-5	TGTGCCAGCAGTGAATGGGCAGGCAATCCTAATCAGCCCCAGCATTTT	CASSEWAGNPNQPQHF
TRBV7-3	.	TRBD1	TRBJ2-5	TGTGCCAGCAGCCAAAGACAGGGTTTGGGCGAGACCCAGTACTTC	CASSQRQGLGETQYF
TRBV7-9	.	TRBD1	TRBJ1-2	TGTGCCAGCAGCCCACTAGAGGGACAGAATGGCTACACCTTC	CASSPLEGQNGYTF
TRBV7-9	.	TRBD2	TRBJ2-7	TGTGCCAGCGGACTAGCGGGGTACGAGCAGTACTTC	CASGLAGYEQYF
TRBV20-1	.	.	TRBJ1-1	TGCAGTGCTAGATCTCAGGGGAACACTGAAGCTTTCTTT	CSARSQGNTEAFF